The source of this T cell receptor (beta chain) is a study of T-cell reconstitution after alpha-beta-depleted transplantation in children. Unique molecular identifiers featured in how the TCRbeta library was prepared. TCRdb re-called the PCR reads through MiXCR, storing one row per CDR3 protein. The sample lists 450,000 to 600,000 distinct CDR3 sequences, 18% occurring once. In its sample, this clonotype was seen a few times. The germline V gene encodes CDR1 DFQATT and CDR2 SNEGSKA (reference sequence). V was pared by 0 bases and J by 4 bases, with 13 bases between. The CDR3 length is 14 residues. This sequence was found in a human donor who donated a stem cell graft to a child with acute lymphoblastic leukemia. The rearrangement links TRBV20-1 to TRBJ2-7; D gene uncertain. The starting material was PBMCs from the stem cell graft donor, obtained from the stem cell graft. Here the CDR3 reads CSAREPLASYEQYF. The CDR3 region has the DNA TGCAGTGCTAGAGAACCCCTGGCGTCATACGAGCAGTACTTC.